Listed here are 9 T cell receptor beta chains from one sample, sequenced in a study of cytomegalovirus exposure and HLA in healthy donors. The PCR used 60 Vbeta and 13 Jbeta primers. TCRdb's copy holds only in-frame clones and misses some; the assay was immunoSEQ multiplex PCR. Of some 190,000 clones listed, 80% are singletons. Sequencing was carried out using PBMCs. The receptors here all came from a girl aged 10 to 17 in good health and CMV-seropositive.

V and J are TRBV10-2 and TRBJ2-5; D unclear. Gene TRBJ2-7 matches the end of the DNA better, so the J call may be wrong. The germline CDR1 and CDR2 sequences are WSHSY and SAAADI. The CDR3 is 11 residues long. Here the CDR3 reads CASSEFIEQYF. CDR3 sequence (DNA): TGCGCCAGCAGTGAGTTCATCGAGCAGTACTTC.

In DNA, the CDR3 is TGTGCCTGGAGTGTATGGGGACAGGGGGGAGACTACGAGCAGTACTTC. Encoded protein: CAWSVWGQGGDYEQYF. The V and J genes are TRBV30 and TRBJ2-7; 11 bases are a match to TRBD1. The CDR3 has 16 residues. V gave up 0 bases and J gave up 3 bases; unmatched junction bases: 7. Germline CDR1 and CDR2: GTSNPN and SVGIG (reference sequence).

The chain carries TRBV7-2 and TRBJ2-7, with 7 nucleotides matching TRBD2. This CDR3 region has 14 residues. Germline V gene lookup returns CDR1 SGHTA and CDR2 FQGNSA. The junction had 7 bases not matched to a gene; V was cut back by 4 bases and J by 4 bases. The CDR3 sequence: CASSSNGLVYEQYF. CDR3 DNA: TGTGCCAGCAGCTCTAACGGACTAGTTTACGAGCAGTACTTC.

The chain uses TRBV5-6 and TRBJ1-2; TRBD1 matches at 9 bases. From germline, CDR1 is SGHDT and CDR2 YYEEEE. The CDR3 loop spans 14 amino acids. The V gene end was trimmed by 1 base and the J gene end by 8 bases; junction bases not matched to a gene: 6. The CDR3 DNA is TGTGCCAGCAGCTTGCCCGACAGGGGGGTGGGCTACACCTTC. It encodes CASSLPDRGVGYTF.

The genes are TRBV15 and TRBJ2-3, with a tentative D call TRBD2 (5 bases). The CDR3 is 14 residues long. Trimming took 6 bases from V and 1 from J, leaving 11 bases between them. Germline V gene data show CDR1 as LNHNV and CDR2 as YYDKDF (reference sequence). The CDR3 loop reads CATRTSRGTDTQYF. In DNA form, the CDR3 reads TGTGCCACCAGGACGTCGCGGGGCACAGATACGCAGTATTTT.

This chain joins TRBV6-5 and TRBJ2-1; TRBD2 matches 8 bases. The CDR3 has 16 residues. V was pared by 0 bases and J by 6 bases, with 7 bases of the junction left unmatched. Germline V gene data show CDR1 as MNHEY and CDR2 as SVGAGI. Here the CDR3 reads CASSYSPREGPNEQFF. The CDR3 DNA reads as TGTGCCAGCAGTTACTCACCTCGGGAGGGCCCCAATGAGCAGTTCTTC.

CDR3 nucleotides: TGTGCCAGCAGCGCCGAGGGAGCTGGGGCCAACGTCCTGACTTTC. Protein sequence: CASSAEGAGANVLTF. The J gene is TRBJ2-6, the V gene TRBV9, with D perhaps matching TRBD2 (5 bases). The CDR3 extends over 15 amino acids. Trimming removed 3 bases at V and 2 bases at J, with 9 bases between. Germline values: CDR1 SGDLS, CDR2 YYNGEE. Based on the CDR3 plus reference TRBV9 and TRBJ2-6, the full variable domain is DSGVTQTPKHLITATGQRVTLRCSPRSGDLSVYWYQQSLDQGLQFLIQYYNGEERAKGNILERFSAQQFPDLHSELNLSSLELGDSALYFCASSAEGAGANVLTFGAGSRLTVL.

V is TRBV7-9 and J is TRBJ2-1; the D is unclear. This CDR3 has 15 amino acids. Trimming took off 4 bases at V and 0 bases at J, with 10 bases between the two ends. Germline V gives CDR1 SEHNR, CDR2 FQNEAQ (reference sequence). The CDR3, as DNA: TGTGCCAGCAGCTCCTTCTCTTTCTCCTACAATGAGCAGTTCTTC. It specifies CASSSFSFSYNEQFF.

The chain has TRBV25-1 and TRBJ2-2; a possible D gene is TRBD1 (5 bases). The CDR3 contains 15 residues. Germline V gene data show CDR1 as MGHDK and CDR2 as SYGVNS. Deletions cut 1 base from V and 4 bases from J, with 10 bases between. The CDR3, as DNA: TGTGCCAGCAGTGAATTTACAGGAAGCACCGGGGAGCTGTTTTTT. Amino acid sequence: CASSEFTGSTGELFF.